This T cell receptor (beta chain) was profiled in a study of blood T cell repertoires in COVID-19. Across the study: Samples came from the United States, Italy and Spain, spanning acute and convalescent COVID-19.

V lost 3 bases and J lost 4; bases outside the gene matches: 3. The germline V gene has CDR1 KGHDR and CDR2 SFDVKD. The CDR3 totals 15 residues. The protocol was immunoSEQ multiplex PCR, while the TCRdb copy is restricted to in-frame clones and leaves out a portion. The data contain roughly 110,000 clones, around 88% of them singletons. This rearrangement joins TRBV24-1 to TRBJ1-5; 9 nucleotides line up with TRBD1. The TCR comes from a human donor with acute or convalescent COVID-19. The donor label of this sample is uncertain. Sequences were obtained from peripheral blood. The DNA for the CDR3 is TGTGCCACCAGTGATCGACAGGGGGGGAATCAGCCCCAGCATTTT. Amino acid sequence: CATSDRQGGNQPQHF.